This T cell receptor beta chain was identified during a study of blood T cell repertoires in COVID-19. This clone was seen a few times. V was cut by 0 bases and J by 3 bases, with 9 bases left in between. This CDR3 comprises 15 residues. Germline loops: CDR1 SGHRS, CDR2 YFSETQ. This table comes from immunoSEQ multiplex PCR, and its TCRdb copy is limited to in-frame clones, with some not included. The table includes tens of thousands of clones, around 89% detected once. This TCR derives from a man aged 55 to 69 with acute or convalescent COVID-19. Sequencing input: peripheral blood. V and J are TRBV5-1 and TRBJ2-2; tentative D call: TRBD2 (5 bases). In nucleotides, the CDR3 is TGCGCCAGCAGCTTGGTCGAGGGATACACCGGGGAGCTGTTTTTT. It encodes CASSLVEGYTGELFF.